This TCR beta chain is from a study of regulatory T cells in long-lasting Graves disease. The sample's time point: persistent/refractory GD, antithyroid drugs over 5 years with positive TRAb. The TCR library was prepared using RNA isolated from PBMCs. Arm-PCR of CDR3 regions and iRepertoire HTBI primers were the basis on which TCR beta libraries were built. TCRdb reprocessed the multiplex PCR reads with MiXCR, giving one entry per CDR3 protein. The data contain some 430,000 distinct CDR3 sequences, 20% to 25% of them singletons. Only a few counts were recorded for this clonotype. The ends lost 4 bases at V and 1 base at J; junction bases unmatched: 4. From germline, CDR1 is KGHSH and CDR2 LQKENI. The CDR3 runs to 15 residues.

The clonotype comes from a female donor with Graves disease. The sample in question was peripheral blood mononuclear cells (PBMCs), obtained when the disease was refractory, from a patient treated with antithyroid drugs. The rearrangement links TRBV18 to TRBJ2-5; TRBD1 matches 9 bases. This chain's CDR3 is CASSRGQGSQETQYF. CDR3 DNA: TGTGCCAGCTCACGGGGACAGGGTTCCCAAGAGACCCAGTACTTC.